This T cell receptor beta chain was obtained from a study of PD-L1 blockade in urothelial cancer. Whole-study context: Analysis of blood occurred 3 weeks (second dose) and 6 weeks after treatment start.

Repertoires were generated with immunoSEQ multiplex PCR, while TCRdb's copy carries only in-frame clones and drops some. The data contain about 21,000 clones, around 89% of them singletons. Patients in the study were battling locally advanced or metastatic urothelial carcinoma. Between 1 and 8 samples, pretreatment and on-treatment, were given by each patient. This clone was counted a single time. The junction does not match germline at one end; this may be a read error. Germline-derived CDR1 and CDR2 are SEHNR and FQNEAQ (reference sequence). The CDR3 has 12 amino acids. The sequence was obtained from a woman aged 55-70 years with urothelial cancer. V gene TRBV7-9 combines with J gene TRBJ2-7, with 7 nucleotides matching TRBD1. Sequencing used PBMCs, obtained around atezolizumab (anti-PD-L1) treatment. The CDR3 protein is CASSLGGTETNF. CDR3 bases: TGTGCCAGCAGCTTAGGTGGGACAGAGACAAACTTC. The full variable domain, with the rest looked up from reference TRBV7-9 and TRBJ2-7, is DTGVSQNPRHKITKRGQNVTFRCDPISEHNRLYWYRQTLGQGPEFLTYFQNEAQLEKSRLLSDRFSAERPKGSFSTLEIQRTEQGDSAMYLCASSLGGTETNFGPGTRLTVT.